The clone carrying this T cell receptor (beta chain) was seen a few times. Trimming shortened V by 0 bases and J by 1 base, and 4 bases separated the two germline ends. Germline assignment: CDR1 SGDLS and CDR2 YYNGEE. The CDR3 totals 13 residues. The sample is drawn from a study of OX40 agonist ivuxolimab in advanced cancers. TCRdb's copy holds only in-frame clones and misses some; the assay was immunoSEQ multiplex PCR. This table holds over 65,000 clones, 65% to 85% found once. Source: CD4+ or CD8+ T cells sorted from blood, taken in a trial of the OX40 agonist ivuxolimab. V usage is TRBV9 and J usage is TRBJ1-1, with D hard to call. This TCR came from an adult with an advanced solid tumor such as melanoma, head and neck, liver or kidney cancer. Here the CDR3 reads CASSVEQNTEAFF. The CDR3 DNA reads as TGTGCCAGCAGCGTAGAGCAGAACACTGAAGCTTTCTTT.